This T cell receptor beta chain is from a study of neurological immune-mediated disorders. This CDR3 contains 16 residues. The V end lost 4 bases, the J end lost 5 bases, and 19 bases lay between the germline ends. Per the germline V gene, CDR1 is SGHRS and CDR2 is YFSETQ. With 10-nucleotide random UMIs included, cDNA was synthesized by 5'RACE. MiXCR was run by TCRdb on the 5' RACE reads, yielding one entry per CDR3 protein. The data contain roughly 43,000 distinct CDR3 sequences, 1.5% to 2% of them singletons. This clonotype was observed many times. The unsorted libraries had their origin in 2 million PBMCs stored at -80 C.

Sequences were obtained from PBMCs. This TCR came from a woman between 35 and 50 years old with multiple sclerosis. The rearrangement links TRBV5-1 to TRBJ2-1, with a tentative D call TRBD1 (5 bases). In DNA, the CDR3 is TGCGCCAGCAGCCCTGGCAGCCAGGGCCCAAACAATGAGCAGTTCTTC. It translates to CASSPGSQGPNNEQFF.